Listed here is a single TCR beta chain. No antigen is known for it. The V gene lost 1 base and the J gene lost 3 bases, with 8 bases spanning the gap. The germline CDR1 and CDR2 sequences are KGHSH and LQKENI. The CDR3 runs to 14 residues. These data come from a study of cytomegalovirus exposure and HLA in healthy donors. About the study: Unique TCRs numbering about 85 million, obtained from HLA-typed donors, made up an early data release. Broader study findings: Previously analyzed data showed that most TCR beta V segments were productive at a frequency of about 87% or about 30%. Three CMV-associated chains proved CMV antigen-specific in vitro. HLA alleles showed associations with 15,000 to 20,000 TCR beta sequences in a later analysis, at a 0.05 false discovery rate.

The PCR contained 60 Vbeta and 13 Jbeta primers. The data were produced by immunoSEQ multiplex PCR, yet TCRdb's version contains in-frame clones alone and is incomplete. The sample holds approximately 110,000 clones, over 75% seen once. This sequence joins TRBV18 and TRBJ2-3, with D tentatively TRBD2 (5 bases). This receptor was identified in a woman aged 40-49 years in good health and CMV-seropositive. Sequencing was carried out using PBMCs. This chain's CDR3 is CASSPRPGTDTQYF. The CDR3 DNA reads TGTGCCAGCTCACCACGGCCGGGGACAGATACGCAGTATTTT.